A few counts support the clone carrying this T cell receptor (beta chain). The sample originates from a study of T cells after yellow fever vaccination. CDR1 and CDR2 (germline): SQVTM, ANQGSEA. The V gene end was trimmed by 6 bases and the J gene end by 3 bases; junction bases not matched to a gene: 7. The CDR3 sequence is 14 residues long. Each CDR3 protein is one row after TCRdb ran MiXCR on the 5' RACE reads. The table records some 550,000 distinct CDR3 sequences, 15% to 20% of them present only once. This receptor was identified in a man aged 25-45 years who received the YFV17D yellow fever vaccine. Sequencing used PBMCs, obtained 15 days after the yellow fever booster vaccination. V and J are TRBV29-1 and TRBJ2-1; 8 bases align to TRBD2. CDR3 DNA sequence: TGCAGCGTATCATCAACTAGCGGCTACAATGAGCAGTTCTTC. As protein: CSVSSTSGYNEQFF.